The 28 T cell receptor beta chains below come from one sample, sequenced in a study of long-term antiretroviral therapy in people with HIV. Running of the v3.0 immunoSEQ assay took place at survey level. Repertoires were generated with immunoSEQ multiplex PCR, while TCRdb's copy carries only in-frame clones and drops some. This table has fewer than 20,000 clones, over 70% appearing once. This specimen consisted of unsorted PBMCs, obtained 2.1 years after starting antiretroviral therapy. The receptors were gathered from a man in his forties with HIV.

The chain employs TRBV5-1 and TRBJ1-6; D may be TRBD1 (6 bases). The CDR3 loop spans 13 amino acids. With 5 bases removed from V and 14 bases from J, the gap between germline ends came to 17 bases. Germline V gives CDR1 SGHRS, CDR2 YFSETQ. The CDR3 DNA sequence: TGCGCCAGCAGTCCGGGACAAGAATTCACCCTCCACTTT. Protein: CASSPGQEFTLHF.

The V and J genes are TRBV29-1 and TRBJ2-7, with 8 nucleotides matching TRBD1. Germline V gene lookup returns CDR1 SQVTM and CDR2 ANQGSEA. V lost 7 bases, J lost 6 bases, and 8 bases stayed unmatched. The CDR3 sequence is 12 residues long. The CDR3 region is CSASGQGGEQYF. The DNA for the CDR3 is TGCAGCGCCTCAGGACAGGGAGGCGAGCAGTACTTC.

This clone turned up a few times. The genes are TRBV7-9 and TRBJ1-2, with D tentatively TRBD1 (6 bases). This CDR3 contains 13 residues. V lost 5 bases, J lost 8 bases, and 15 bases lay in between. Germline CDR1 SEHNR, CDR2 FQNEAQ (reference sequence). The CDR3 loop is CASSRSGAQGYTF. The CDR3 DNA is TGTGCCAGCAGCCGTTCAGGGGCGCAAGGCTACACCTTC.

The chain carries TRBV21-1 and TRBJ2-7; TRBD1 reflects the table's D call only, with no check against the DNA. TRBV21-1 represents a pseudogene. The CDR3 is 15 residues long. CDR3 sequence (DNA): TGTGCCAGCAGCAAAACCGGGACAGGGTTATACGAGCAGTACTTC. Amino acids: CASSKTGTGLYEQYF.

The chain couples TRBV5-1 to TRBJ2-3; no reliable D call. V lost 0 bases and J lost 0, with 8 bases in between. Germline V lookup: CDR1 SGHRS, CDR2 YFSETQ. The CDR3 is 15 amino acids. The CDR3 region is CASSLDSPSTDTQYF. Written as DNA, the CDR3 is TGCGCCAGCAGCTTGGACAGCCCTAGCACAGATACGCAGTATTTT.

V gene TRBV19 combines with J gene TRBJ2-2, with D uncertain. This CDR3 has 15 residues. Deletions cut 2 bases from V and 7 bases from J, with 14 bases between. Germline CDR1 and CDR2: LNHDA and SQIVND (reference sequence). In DNA form, the CDR3 reads TGTGCCAGTAGTATACGAGTGGGAATGGGCGGGGAGCTGTTTTTT. Residues: CASSIRVGMGGELFF.

This sequence joins TRBV5-1 and TRBJ2-7; D might be TRBD1 or TRBD2, each matching 5 bases. The V and J ends lost 0 bases and 7 bases respectively, with 17 bases between them. The CDR3 contains 15 residues. Germline V gene sequence: CDR1 SGHRS, CDR2 YFSETQ. The DNA for the CDR3 is TGCGCCAGCAGCTTGGCTGCAGGGACGTACGAGGAGCAGTACTTC. Amino acids: CASSLAAGTYEEQYF.

The gene calls are TRBV6-1 and TRBJ1-5, with unresolved D. Germline V lookup: CDR1 MNHNS, CDR2 SASEGT. V was shortened by 8 bases and J by 5 bases, with 4 bases between the two germline ends. The CDR3 contains 10 residues. The CDR3 sequence is CASGDQPQHF. The CDR3 bases are TGTGCCAGCGGGGATCAGCCCCAGCATTTT.

The chain combines TRBV30 with TRBJ1-1; D ambiguous. Per the germline V gene, CDR1 is GTSNPN and CDR2 is SVGIG (reference sequence). The CDR3 is 13 residues long. The V gene lost 0 bases and the J gene lost 5 bases, with 10 bases spanning the gap. Here the CDR3 reads CAWSVGSGTEAFF. The CDR3 bases are TGTGCCTGGAGTGTAGGGTCCGGGACTGAAGCTTTCTTT.

This chain connects TRBV19 to TRBJ1-3; D call uncertain. The CDR3 has 15 amino acids. Germline CDR1 and CDR2: LNHDA and SQIVND (reference sequence). Between the trimmed V and J ends, which lost 3 bases and 0 bases, there was a span of 9 bases. The DNA of the CDR3 is TGTGCCAGTAGTATGGACCGATTCTCTGGAAACACCATATATTTT. This gives the protein CASSMDRFSGNTIYF.

The genes are TRBV5-1 and TRBJ1-2; 9 bases map to TRBD1. Germline CDR1 and CDR2: SGHRS and YFSETQ. J lost 4 bases, V lost 4 bases, and 8 bases had no gene match. The CDR3 contains 15 residues. The CDR3 nucleotides read TGCGCCAGCAGCCTAAGACAGGGGGGAGGCTATGGCTACACCTTC. Amino acid sequence: CASSLRQGGGYGYTF.

The genes are TRBV7-8 and TRBJ1-2; perhaps TRBD1 as D (5 bases). CDR1 is SGHVS and CDR2 is FQNEAQ in the germline V gene. Between the trimmed V and J ends, which lost 5 bases and 4 bases, there was a span of 14 bases. This CDR3 is 14 amino acids long. The CDR3 DNA reads TGTGCCAGCAGCCCCCAGGGCTCGTTCTATGGCTACACCTTC. Protein product: CASSPQGSFYGYTF.

The chain joins TRBV12-5 to TRBJ2-3; D gene uncertain. Trimming took off 5 bases at V and 0 bases at J, with 15 bases between the two ends. The CDR3 length is 16 residues. Germline V gene sequence: CDR1 LGHNT, CDR2 FRNRAP. This CDR3 is CASGPFLGTSTDTQYF. The CDR3 nucleotides read TGTGCTAGTGGTCCCTTCCTAGGAACTAGCACAGATACGCAGTATTTT.

This chain links TRBV19 with TRBJ1-1; possible D gene TRBD1, 5 bases. This CDR3 has 13 residues. The V end was cut by 3 bases, the J end by 6 bases, with 11 bases between. The germline V gene encodes CDR1 LNHDA and CDR2 SQIVND (reference sequence). The CDR3 here is CASSMGGVPEAFF. The CDR3, as DNA: TGTGCCAGTAGTATGGGGGGGGTCCCTGAAGCTTTCTTT.

The chain has TRBV7-3 and TRBJ2-3; possible D gene TRBD2, 5 bases. The germline V and J ends were trimmed by 1 base and 0 bases, with 8 bases remaining between them. The CDR3 covers 15 residues. Germline assignment: CDR1 SGHTA and CDR2 FQGTGA. The DNA for the CDR3 is TGTGCCAGCAGCTTAAATGAGGGCAGCACAGATACGCAGTATTTT. Amino acid sequence: CASSLNEGSTDTQYF.

The CDR3 DNA reads TGTGCCTATCTCCCCCGGGGGCGGTCCTACAATGAGCAGTTCTTC. This encodes CAYLPRGRSYNEQFF. The chain is built from TRBV30 and TRBJ2-1; D tentatively reads TRBD1 or TRBD2 (6 bases each). CDR3 length: 15 amino acids. Germline-derived CDR1 and CDR2 are GTSNPN and SVGIG (reference sequence). The germline V and J ends were trimmed by 7 bases and 1 base, with 17 bases remaining between them.

The chain joins TRBV6-5 to TRBJ1-1, with no clear D. From germline, CDR1 is MNHEY and CDR2 SVGAGI. The CDR3 spans 15 residues. V lost 5 bases, J lost 0 bases, and 13 bases lay in between. The CDR3 nucleotides read TGTGCCAGCAGTCCCAGGACTTTAATGAACACTGAAGCTTTCTTT. This translates into CASSPRTLMNTEAFF.

The chain has TRBV10-3 and TRBJ2-2; D is undetermined. The CDR3 loop spans 14 amino acids. V was pared by 7 bases and J by 5 bases, with 14 bases between. Germline assignment: CDR1 ENHRY and CDR2 SYGVKD. The CDR3 coding sequence is TGTGCCATCAAGGGCGGCCCCGAGACCGGGGAGCTGTTTTTT. It codes for CAIKGGPETGELFF.

The CDR3, as DNA: TGCGCCAGCAGAGGAGTTGATAATTCACCCCTCCACTTT. Translation: CASRGVDNSPLHF. The rearrangement links TRBV5-1 to TRBJ1-6, with D unclear. The germline V gene has CDR1 SGHRS and CDR2 YFSETQ. The CDR3 consists of 13 residues. The V gene lost 5 bases and the J gene lost 5 bases, with 8 bases spanning the gap.

This rearrangement joins TRBV4-2 to TRBJ1-2; 10 bases match TRBD1. Trimming cost V 2 bases and J 5 bases; bases outside gene matches: 8. The germline V gene has CDR1 LGHNA and CDR2 YNFKEQ. The CDR3 sequence is 16 residues long. The CDR3 sequence: CASSQPGQGIGYGYTF. CDR3 sequence (DNA): TGTGCCAGCAGCCAACCGGGACAGGGGATAGGATATGGCTACACCTTC.

The V and J genes are TRBV29-1 and TRBJ2-2; 10 bases are a match to TRBD1. Trimming took 7 bases from V and 3 from J; bases not matched to a gene: 2. The germline V gene encodes CDR1 SQVTM and CDR2 ANQGSEA. The CDR3 is 13 amino acids. The CDR3 sequence is CSAGQGYTGELFF. The CDR3 DNA is TGCAGCGCGGGACAGGGGTACACCGGGGAGCTGTTTTTT.

This clone appeared a few times. The chain carries TRBV28 and TRBJ1-2; D might be TRBD1 (6 bases). The V end was cut by 2 bases, the J end by 7 bases, with 8 bases between. Germline V gene sequence: CDR1 MDHEN, CDR2 SYDVKM. This CDR3 comprises 12 residues. The CDR3 DNA is TGTGCCAGCAGTTTAGGGGGCTCTGGCTACACCTTC. It is translated as CASSLGGSGYTF.

The J gene is TRBJ2-1, the V gene TRBV5-4; 11 bases are a match to TRBD2. CDR1 SGHNT and CDR2 YYREEE come from the germline V gene (reference sequence). CDR3 length: 17 amino acids. Germline trimming cut 4 bases from V and 7 bases from J; bases unmatched to any gene: 13. The CDR3 protein is CASSPASGGMLRNEQFF. In nucleotides, the CDR3 is TGTGCCAGCAGCCCCGCTAGCGGGGGGATGCTTAGGAATGAGCAGTTCTTC.

The V call is TRBV19, the J call TRBJ1-2, with D hard to call. V lost 5 bases and J 0 bases, leaving 10 bases between the germline ends. Per germline, CDR1 LNHDA and CDR2 SQIVND (reference sequence). The CDR3 sequence is 14 residues long. This CDR3 reads CASSQQRTNYGYTF. DNA for the CDR3: TGTGCCAGTAGTCAGCAGAGAACTAACTATGGCTACACCTTC.

The chain recombines TRBV11-2 with TRBJ2-2; D is unclear. The CDR3 has 17 residues. Germline CDR1 reads SGHAT; CDR2 reads FQNNGV. V was cut by 2 bases and J by 0 bases, with 13 bases left in between. The CDR3 spells CASSLRSGRSNTGELFF. The CDR3 nucleotides read TGTGCCAGCAGCTTAAGGAGTGGCAGGTCGAACACCGGGGAGCTGTTTTTT.

This clone has more than one count but fewer than ten. J is TRBJ2-2 and V is TRBV12-5; D may correspond to TRBD1 or TRBD2 (5 bases each). Trimming took 6 bases from V and 8 from J, leaving 10 bases between them. Germline values: CDR1 LGHNT, CDR2 FRNRAP. The CDR3 is made up of 12 amino acids. CDR3: CASGFGAGELFF. CDR3 DNA: TGTGCTAGTGGGTTCGGGGCGGGGGAGCTGTTTTTT.

The rearrangement uses TRBV6-6 and TRBJ1-2; no firm D call. Trimming shortened V by 4 bases and J by 5 bases, and 14 bases separated the two germline ends. Germline lookup yields CDR1 MNHNY and CDR2 SVGAGI (reference sequence). CDR3 size: 14 residues. CDR3 region: CASSWRSGAYGYTF. The CDR3 DNA reads as TGTGCCAGCAGTTGGCGGTCAGGAGCGTATGGCTACACCTTC.

This clone was counted a few times. V and J are TRBV30 and TRBJ2-6, with no clear D. With 8 bases removed from V and 1 base from J, the gap between germline ends came to 6 bases. This CDR3 is built from 12 residues. CDR1 GTSNPN and CDR2 SVGIG come from the germline V gene (reference sequence). CDR3 nucleotides: TGTGCCCGACTGTCTGGGGCCAACGTCCTGACTTTC. This sequence encodes CARLSGANVLTF.